This TCR beta chain was documented in a study of T cell repertoires in cytomegalovirus infection. Study at large: Indications came from public TCR beta signatures; they pointed to CMV infection and to a matching HLA type.

Germline V gene data show CDR1 as MNHNY and CDR2 as SVGAGI (reference sequence). V lost 2 bases, J lost 6 bases, and 5 bases stayed unmatched. CDR3 length equals 15 residues. The sample holds a few counts of this clonotype. Its antigen is not known. Study-level points and caveats: Of the TCR beta families, the public ones yielded a cumulative frequency that identified carriers of CMV plus the relevant HLA.

TCRdb ran MiXCR on the reads and lists one entry per CDR3 protein. The sample gives some 350,000 distinct CDR3 sequences, around 29% of which show up once; over 15% is in the top ten. The chain recombines TRBV6-6 with TRBJ2-7; TRBD2 matches 12 bases. The sample here was cultured PBMCs, taken from culture after CMV antigen stimulation. The TCR sequence derives from a human donor in good health (CMV status not recorded). Some clones in this sample may be carry-over from other donors' samples. CDR3 in amino acids: CASSYVTSGGPEQYF. CDR3 DNA sequence: TGTGCCAGCAGTTACGTCACTAGCGGGGGGCCCGAGCAGTACTTC.